This is a list of T cell receptor beta chains from one sample in a study of T cells after yellow fever vaccination. TCRdb passed the 5' RACE reads through MiXCR, listing each CDR3 protein once. The sample holds 150,000 to 200,000 distinct CDR3 sequences, less than 9% seen once. This sample comprised CD4+ T cells sorted from PBMCs, obtained less than 6 days after the first yellow fever vaccination. The receptors here all came from a man between 18 and 29 years old who received the YFV17D yellow fever vaccine. CDR3s include the opening cysteine and the closing phenylalanine or tryptophan. The D gene is left open where the match is weak. Size values are once, few and many counts, or a class for expanded clones, and some rows have none.

J gene	clone size	V gene	D gene	CDR3 protein	CDR3 DNA
TRBJ1-5	few	TRBV7-2	TRBD1	CASSSQGTSNQPQHF	TGTGCCAGCAGCTCACAGGGGACTAGCAATCAGCCCCAGCATTTT
TRBJ2-5	-	TRBV5-4	-	CASSLVEGETQYF	TGTGCCAGCAGCTTGGTGGAGGGAGAGACCCAGTACTTC
TRBJ1-1	-	TRBV30	-	CAWTKGLGGTEAFF	TGTGCCTGGACCAAGGGTTTGGGGGGCACTGAAGCTTTCTTT
TRBJ2-5	many	TRBV7-9	TRBD2	CASSSLAGEETQYF	TGTGCCAGCAGCTCCCTAGCGGGGGAAGAGACCCAGTACTTC
TRBJ1-2	many	TRBV6-4	-	CASSDSLVRSYGYTF	TGTGCCAGCAGTGACTCCCTGGTACGGAGCTATGGCTACACCTTC
TRBJ1-4	few	TRBV20-1	TRBD1	CSARPDRGEKLFF	TGCAGTGCTAGGCCGGACAGGGGGGAAAAACTGTTTTTT
TRBJ1-1	many	TRBV12-3/TRBV12-4	-	CATRGDGTEAFF	TGTGCCACCAGGGGTGACGGCACTGAAGCTTTCTTT
TRBJ2-5	many	TRBV20-1	TRBD2	CSAKTSGGRKETQYF	TGCAGTGCCAAGACTAGCGGGGGCCGGAAAGAGACCCAGTACTTC
TRBJ1-3	few	TRBV9	-	CASSVDYIQGLSGNTIYF	TGTGCCAGCAGCGTCGACTATATACAGGGCCTCTCTGGAAACACCATATATTTT
TRBJ2-3	many	TRBV28	-	CASSLLAAGQATDTQYF	TGTGCCAGCAGTTTATTAGCAGCGGGTCAGGCCACAGATACGCAGTATTTT
TRBJ1-3	many	TRBV12-3/TRBV12-4	-	CASRRDGNSGNTIYF	TGTGCCAGCAGGCGCGACGGGAACTCTGGAAACACCATATATTTT
TRBJ2-5	many	TRBV7-9	TRBD2	CASSVTSGGSKETQYF	TGTGCCAGCAGCGTGACTAGCGGGGGGTCCAAAGAGACCCAGTACTTC
TRBJ2-5	many	TRBV7-2	-	CASSRDWKETQYF	TGTGCCAGCAGCCGCGACTGGAAAGAGACCCAGTACTTC
TRBJ2-1	many	TRBV5-1	TRBD1	CASRQGDSRSEQFF	TGCGCCAGCCGACAGGGGGACAGTAGGAGTGAGCAGTTCTTC
TRBJ2-1	many	TRBV15	TRBD2	CATSAMVAGGNEQFF	TGTGCCACCAGCGCGATGGTAGCGGGGGGCAATGAGCAGTTCTTC
TRBJ2-7	many	TRBV7-9	TRBD1	CASSSDRASGEQYF	TGTGCCAGCAGCTCGGACAGGGCCTCGGGGGAGCAGTACTTC
TRBJ2-1	many	TRBV7-2	TRBD1	CASSLSTGGGHNEQFF	TGTGCCAGCAGCTTATCAACAGGGGGTGGCCATAATGAGCAGTTCTTC
TRBJ2-6	many	TRBV20-1	-	CSAIRTEGANVLTF	TGCAGTGCCATCCGGACAGAGGGGGCCAACGTCCTGACTTTC
TRBJ2-1	many	TRBV5-6	-	CASRLIQGYNEQFF	TGTGCCAGCAGGTTAATCCAGGGCTACAATGAGCAGTTCTTC
TRBJ2-5	-	TRBV6-5	-	CASSHFGTVGETQYF	TGTGCCAGCAGTCACTTCGGGACTGTCGGAGAGACCCAGTACTTC
TRBJ2-3	-	TRBV25-1	-	CASSEFGTDITDTQYF	TGTGCCAGCAGTGAATTCGGCACTGACATCACAGATACGCAGTATTTT
TRBJ2-2	many	TRBV15	-	CATSKLGELFF	TGTGCCACCAGCAAATTAGGGGAGCTGTTTTTT
TRBJ2-3	many	TRBV7-2	TRBD2	CASSLVASGGTDTQYF	TGTGCCAGCAGCTTAGTGGCTAGCGGGGGCACAGATACGCAGTATTTT
TRBJ2-7	-	TRBV7-9	-	CASSRDSFRQYF	TGTGCCAGCAGTCGCGACTCCTTCCGGCAGTACTTC
TRBJ1-5	many	TRBV10-3	-	CAISSGAGDQPQHF	TGTGCCATCAGTTCCGGCGCCGGGGATCAGCCCCAGCATTTT
TRBJ2-5	many	TRBV29-1	-	CSVARTDQETQYF	TGCAGCGTCGCGAGGACAGACCAAGAGACCCAGTACTTC
TRBJ2-3	many	TRBV15	-	CATSRDEGYTQYF	TGTGCCACCAGCAGAGATGAGGGTTATACGCAGTATTTT
TRBJ1-2	many	TRBV4-3	-	CASSQETAPYGYTF	TGCGCCAGCAGCCAAGAAACGGCTCCTTATGGCTACACCTTC
TRBJ2-7	many	TRBV6-1	TRBD1	CASKSGQGEGEQYF	TGTGCCAGCAAATCAGGACAGGGGGAAGGTGAGCAGTACTTC
TRBJ2-1	-	TRBV5-1	-	CASSARWQVDYNEQFF	TGCGCCAGCAGCGCGAGGTGGCAGGTGGACTACAATGAGCAGTTCTTC
TRBJ2-1	few	TRBV5-6	TRBD1	CASGPNRGSSYNEQFF	TGTGCCAGCGGCCCGAACAGGGGCAGCTCCTACAATGAGCAGTTCTTC
TRBJ2-1	few	TRBV7-2	-	CASSLGRVQFF	TGTGCCAGCAGCTTGGGTCGTGTGCAGTTCTTC
TRBJ2-1	few	TRBV9	TRBD2	CASRNGGGTYNEQFF	TGTGCCAGCAGGAACGGGGGGGGCACCTACAATGAGCAGTTCTTC
TRBJ2-1	many	TRBV5-1	-	CASSTTGTPVEEQFF	TGCGCCAGCAGCACGACCGGGACCCCGGTAGAGGAGCAGTTCTTC
TRBJ1-1	many	TRBV7-3	-	CASSLGGGMNTEAFF	TGTGCCAGCAGTTTAGGGGGAGGCATGAACACTGAAGCTTTCTTT
TRBJ1-3	-	TRBV6-6	-	CASSYHLSNTIYF	TGTGCCAGCAGTTATCATCTATCGAACACCATATATTTT
TRBJ2-1	few	TRBV13	-	CASGLRPSEQFF	TGTGCCAGCGGACTTCGTCCTAGTGAGCAGTTCTTC
TRBJ2-3	-	TRBV4-3	TRBD2	CASRRGALPSTDTQYF	TGCGCCAGCAGGCGGGGGGCTTTACCTAGCACAGATACGCAGTATTTT
TRBJ2-2	many	TRBV7-7	TRBD1	CASSTDRVGSGELFF	TGTGCCAGCAGTACCGACAGGGTGGGATCCGGGGAGCTGTTTTTT
TRBJ1-1	many	TRBV12-3/TRBV12-4	TRBD1	CASSPGQGLEAFF	TGTGCCAGCAGTCCTGGACAGGGACTTGAAGCTTTCTTT
TRBJ1-1	-	TRBV10-3	-	CAIMGTNTEAFF	TGTGCCATCATGGGGACGAACACTGAAGCTTTCTTT
TRBJ2-3	many	TRBV12-3/TRBV12-4	-	CASSLARADTQYF	TGTGCCAGCAGTTTAGCCCGCGCAGATACGCAGTATTTT
TRBJ2-2	-	TRBV28	-	CAGSLGGTNTGELFF	TGTGCCGGCAGTTTAGGCGGTACGAACACCGGGGAGCTGTTTTTT
TRBJ2-1	many	TRBV11-1	-	CASSLGPSGTDLNEQFF	TGTGCCAGCAGCCTTGGACCCTCCGGGACGGACCTCAATGAGCAGTTCTTC
TRBJ2-1	-	TRBV18	TRBD2	CASSMTSGGDKGYNEQFF	TGTGCCAGCTCGATGACTAGCGGGGGGGACAAAGGTTACAATGAGCAGTTCTTC
TRBJ2-1	-	TRBV18	-	CASSPRDFNEQFF	TGTGCCAGCTCACCACGGGACTTCAATGAGCAGTTCTTC
TRBJ2-3	-	TRBV5-1	TRBD2	CASSPGVGGGTDTQYF	TGCGCCAGCAGCCCGGGGGTCGGGGGGGGCACAGATACGCAGTATTTT